This T cell receptor (beta chain) is drawn from a study of shared clonotypes between healthy human individuals. Study-wide results and caveats: Only blood was sampled, and tissue TCR repertoires likely differ from blood ones.

Remarks on this clone: Its specificity is not known.

An assay was performed, and its level was deep. Generated by immunoSEQ multiplex PCR, the TCRdb table keeps only in-frame clones and is missing some. The sample records about 1,800,000 clones, roughly 94% being singletons. The naive CD8 population came from CD45RO-negative cells selected for CCR7, without terminally differentiated effector memory CD45RA+ cells. Participating donors were healthy, HIV-negative adults free of recent acute infections or vaccinations. Germline CDR1 and CDR2: MDHEN and SYDVKM. The CDR3 covers 12 residues. Trimming took off 6 bases at V and 6 bases at J, with 11 bases between the two ends.

Material: naive CD8+ T cells sorted from blood. The rearrangement joins TRBV28 to TRBJ1-1; D might be TRBD1 (5 bases). The sequence came from a man younger than 35 in good health. This chain's CDR3 is CASSSGRAEAFF. In DNA form, the CDR3 reads TGTGCCAGCAGCTCGGGACGAGCTGAAGCTTTCTTT.